This entry lists 11 T cell receptor beta chains sequenced from one sample in a study of molecular identifiers for immune sequencing clone quantification. One entry per CDR3 protein results from TCRdb running MiXCR on the PCR reads. Altogether about 63,000 distinct CDR3 sequences are present, around 19% being singletons, with the ten largest covering over 1.1%. The sample consisted of naive CD8+ T cells from blood, with Jurkat cell RNA spiked in. Subset given: FACS-sorted CD8+CD4-CCR7+CD45RA+ naive T cells. These receptors all stem from a human donor in good health. Some libraries in this study had Jurkat cell RNA spiked in.

Ten or more counts support this clonotype. The J gene is TRBJ1-5, the V gene TRBV6-1, with D perhaps TRBD1 (5 bases). Germline V gene sequence: CDR1 MNHNS, CDR2 SASEGT. V was pared by 3 bases and J by 3 bases, with 15 bases between. CDR3 length: 16 amino acids. The CDR3: CASSDGRVIVNQPQHF. The DNA for the CDR3 is TGTGCCAGCAGTGATGGCAGGGTGATCGTCAATCAGCCCCAGCATTTT.

This clonotype showed up many times. This chain uses TRBV6-5 with TRBJ2-3, with 10 bases that match TRBD2. The CDR3 is 18 amino acids. V lost 2 bases to trimming and J lost 0 bases; unmatched junction nucleotides: 8. CDR1 is MNHEY, CDR2 SVGAGI, per germline. The CDR3 is CASSYELAGGTSTDTQYF. CDR3 nucleotides: TGTGCCAGCAGTTACGAGTTAGCGGGAGGAACTAGCACAGATACGCAGTATTTT.

Of note for this clonotype: With a much larger clone just one base away, this may be a read error. Since no conserved phenylalanine or tryptophan closes the CDR3, a read error is the likely cause. J is TRBJ1-1 and V is TRBV12-5, with D unresolved. The CDR3 runs to 15 residues. The germline gives CDR1 LGHNT, CDR2 FRNRAP. V was shortened by 5 bases and J by 0 bases, with 13 bases between the two germline ends. Here the CDR3 DNA reads TGTGCTAGTGGTCGATTGGAGGGCCTGAACACTGAAGCTTTCCTT. As protein: CASGRLEGLNTEAFL.

Comment on this clonotype: A single base separates this from a much larger clone, so it may be a read error. The chain links TRBV15 to TRBJ2-1, with D perhaps TRBD1 or TRBD2 (5 bases each). The CDR3 extends over 16 amino acids. Germline CDR1 is LNHNV and CDR2 is YYDKDF (reference sequence). Written as DNA, the CDR3 is TGTGCCACCAGCAGAGATACGGGGCTCCCCTACAATGAGCGGTTCTTC. This gives the protein CATSRDTGLPYNERFF.

This clonotype showed up many times. This chain links TRBV20-1 with TRBJ2-2, with 9 bases fitting TRBD2. The germline V gene encodes CDR1 DFQATT and CDR2 SNEGSKA (reference sequence). The junction had 10 bases not matched to a gene; V was cut back by 1 base and J by 7 bases. The CDR3 loop spans 16 amino acids. The CDR3 is CSARGPSGGSIGELFF. The CDR3 DNA is TGCAGTGCTAGAGGCCCCAGCGGGGGGTCCATCGGGGAGCTGTTTTTT.

This clonotype has at least ten counts. This chain joins TRBV7-2 and TRBJ2-3, with 11 nucleotides matching TRBD2. The CDR3 is made up of 17 amino acids. Looked up from germline, CDR1 is SGHTA and CDR2 is FQGNSA. Trimming cost V 1 base and J 6 bases; bases outside gene matches: 9. CDR3 amino acids: CASSLGSGRAYTDTQYF. CDR3 DNA: TGTGCCAGCAGCTTAGGTAGCGGGAGGGCCTACACCGATACGCAGTATTTT.

There are many counts of this clonotype. The V call is TRBV29-1, the J call TRBJ2-1; either TRBD1 or TRBD2 may fit D (6 bases each). CDR1 SQVTM and CDR2 ANQGSEA come from the germline V gene. V lost 5 bases and J lost 8, with 19 bases in between. CDR3 length: 14 residues. This CDR3 reads CSVKRRGRGDEQFF. The CDR3 nucleotides are TGCAGCGTTAAACGGAGGGGGAGAGGCGATGAGCAGTTCTTC.

This clonotype was observed at least ten times. The chain has TRBV25-1 and TRBJ2-7; 15 bases map to TRBD2. Germline V lookup: CDR1 MGHDK, CDR2 SYGVNS. The CDR3 runs 17 residues. V shed 3 bases and J 7 bases; nucleotides not matched to a gene: 10. The CDR3 here is CASSEGLAGGPGGEQYF. CDR3 bases: TGTGCCAGCAGTGAGGGACTAGCGGGAGGCCCCGGAGGAGAGCAGTACTTC.

A note on this clonotype: It may be a read error: a sequence one base away is much more abundant. This sequence joins TRBV27 and TRBJ2-7; tentative D call: TRBD2 (5 bases). Trimming removed 3 bases from V and 6 bases from J, with 15 bases in between. This CDR3 has 14 residues. Germline V gene sequence: CDR1 MNHEY, CDR2 SMNVEV (reference sequence). The CDR3 region has the DNA TGTGCCAGCAGTTTCGTGTCTAGCAATGCCGAGCAGTACTTC. This sequence encodes CASSFVSSNAEQYF.

This clonotype was counted once. This may stem from a read error, because a much larger clone lies one nucleotide away. This chain links TRBV29-1 with TRBJ2-7, with D unclear. The J call may be in error: the DNA end matches TRBJ2-1 better. From germline, CDR1 is SQVTM and CDR2 ANQGSEA. The CDR3 is 14 residues long. The CDR3 spells CSVEDSSTSYEQFF. CDR3 nucleotides: TGCAGCGTTGAAGACAGTTCTACTTCCTACGAGCAGTTCTTC.

This clonotype was picked up many times. The V call is TRBV7-9, the J call TRBJ2-3; no reliable D call. Trimming took off 5 bases at V and 4 bases at J, with 7 bases between the two ends. CDR3 length: 12 amino acids. CDR1 and CDR2 (germline): SEHNR, FQNEAQ (reference sequence). The CDR3 sequence: CASSPSPDTQYF. DNA of the CDR3: TGTGCCAGCAGCCCAAGCCCAGATACGCAGTATTTT.